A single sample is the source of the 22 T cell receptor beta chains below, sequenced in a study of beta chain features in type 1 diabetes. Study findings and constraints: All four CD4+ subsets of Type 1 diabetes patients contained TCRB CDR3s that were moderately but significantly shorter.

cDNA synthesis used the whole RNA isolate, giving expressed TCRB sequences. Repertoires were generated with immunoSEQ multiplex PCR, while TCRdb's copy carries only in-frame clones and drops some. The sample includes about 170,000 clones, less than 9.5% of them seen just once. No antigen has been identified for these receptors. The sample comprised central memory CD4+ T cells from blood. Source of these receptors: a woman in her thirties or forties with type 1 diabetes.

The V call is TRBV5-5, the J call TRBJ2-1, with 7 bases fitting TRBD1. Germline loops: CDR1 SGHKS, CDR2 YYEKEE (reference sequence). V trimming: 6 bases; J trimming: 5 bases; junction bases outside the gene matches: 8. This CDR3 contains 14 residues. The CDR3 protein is CASTLTGTDNEQFF. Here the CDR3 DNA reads TGTGCCAGCACCCTCACCGGGACAGACAATGAGCAGTTCTTC.

The CDR3 region has the DNA TGCGCCAGCAGCCCTCGGACTAGCGGGGGGGAGATCGGATACAATGAGCAGTTCTTC. Protein sequence: CASSPRTSGGEIGYNEQFF. This rearrangement joins TRBV4-1 to TRBJ2-1, with 15 bases identical to TRBD2. Germline assignment: CDR1 MGHRA and CDR2 YSYEKL. With 4 bases clipped from V and 4 bases from J, the junction kept 11 bases outside the gene matches. This CDR3 spans 19 amino acids.

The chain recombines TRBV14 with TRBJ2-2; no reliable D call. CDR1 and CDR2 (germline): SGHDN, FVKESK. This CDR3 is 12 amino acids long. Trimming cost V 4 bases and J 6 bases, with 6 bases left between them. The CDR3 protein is CASSPLAGELFF. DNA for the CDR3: TGTGCCAGCAGCCCTTTAGCCGGGGAGCTGTTTTTT. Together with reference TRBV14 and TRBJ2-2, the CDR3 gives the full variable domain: EAGVTQFPSHSVIEKGQTVTLRCDPISGHDNLYWYRRVMGKEIKFLLHFVKESKQDESGMPNNRFLAERTGGTYSTLKVQPAELEDSGVYFCASSPLAGELFFGEGSRLTVL.

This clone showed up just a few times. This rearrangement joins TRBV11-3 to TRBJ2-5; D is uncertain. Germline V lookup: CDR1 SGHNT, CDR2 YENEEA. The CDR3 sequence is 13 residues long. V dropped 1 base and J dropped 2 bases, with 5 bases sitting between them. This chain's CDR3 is CASSLGLQETQYF. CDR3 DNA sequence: TGTGCCAGCAGCTTAGGACTGCAAGAGACCCAGTACTTC.

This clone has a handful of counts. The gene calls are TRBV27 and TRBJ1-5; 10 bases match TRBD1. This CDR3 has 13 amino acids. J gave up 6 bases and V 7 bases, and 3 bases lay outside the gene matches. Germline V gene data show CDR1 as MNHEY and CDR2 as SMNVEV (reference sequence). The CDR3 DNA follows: TGTGCCAGCAAGGGGACAGGGGCTCAGCCCCAGCATTTT. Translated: CASKGTGAQPQHF.

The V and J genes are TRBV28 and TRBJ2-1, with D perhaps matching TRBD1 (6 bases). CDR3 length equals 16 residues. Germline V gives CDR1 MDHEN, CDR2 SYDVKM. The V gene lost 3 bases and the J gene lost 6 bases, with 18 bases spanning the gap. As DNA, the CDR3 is TGTGCCAGCAGTTTGGTCAGGGGTTCTACTACCAATGAGCAGTTCTTC. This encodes CASSLVRGSTTNEQFF.

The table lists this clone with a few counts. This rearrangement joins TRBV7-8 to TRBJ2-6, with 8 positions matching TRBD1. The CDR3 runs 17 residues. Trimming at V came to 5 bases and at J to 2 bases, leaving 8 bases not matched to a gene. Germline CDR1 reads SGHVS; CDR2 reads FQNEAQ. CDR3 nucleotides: TGTGCCAGCAGCCCCTTTGCAGGGGGCGCTGGGGCCAACGTCCTGACTTTC. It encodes CASSPFAGGAGANVLTF.

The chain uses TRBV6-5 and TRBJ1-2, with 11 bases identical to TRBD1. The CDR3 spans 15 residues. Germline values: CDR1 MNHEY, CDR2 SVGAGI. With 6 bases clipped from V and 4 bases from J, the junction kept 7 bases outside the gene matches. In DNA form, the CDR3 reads TGTGCCAGCAGCCCGGGACAGGGGGGCCTCTATGGCTACACCTTC. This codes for CASSPGQGGLYGYTF.

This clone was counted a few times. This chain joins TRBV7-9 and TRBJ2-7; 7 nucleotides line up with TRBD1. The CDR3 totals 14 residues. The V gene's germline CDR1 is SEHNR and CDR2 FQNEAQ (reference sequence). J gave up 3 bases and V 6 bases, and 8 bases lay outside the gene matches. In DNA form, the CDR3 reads TGTGCCAGCAGTTACGGACAGGTGGGCTACGAGCAGTACTTC. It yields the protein CASSYGQVGYEQYF. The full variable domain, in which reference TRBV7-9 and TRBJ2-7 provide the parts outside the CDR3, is DTGVSQNPRHKITKRGQNVTFRCDPISEHNRLYWYRQTLGQGPEFLTYFQNEAQLEKSRLLSDRFSAERPKGSFSTLEIQRTEQGDSAMYLCASSYGQVGYEQYFGPGTRLTVT.

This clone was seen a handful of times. Here the CDR3 DNA reads TGTGCCAGTAGCCAACCTCCTCGGGGGGGAAGCTCTGGGGCCAACGTCCTGACTTTC. Translated, it gives CASSQPPRGGSSGANVLTF. The V and J genes are TRBV19 and TRBJ2-6; 8 bases line up with TRBD2. Looked up from germline, CDR1 is LNHDA and CDR2 is SQIVND (reference sequence). The CDR3 has 19 residues. V was pared by 6 bases and J by 0 bases, with 13 bases of the junction left unmatched.

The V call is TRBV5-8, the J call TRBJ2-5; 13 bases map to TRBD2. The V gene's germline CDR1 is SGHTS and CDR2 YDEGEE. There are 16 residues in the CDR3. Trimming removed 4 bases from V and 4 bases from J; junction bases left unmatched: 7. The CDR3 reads CASSPWTSGSSETQYF. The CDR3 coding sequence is TGTGCCAGCAGCCCGTGGACTAGCGGGAGTTCAGAGACCCAGTACTTC.

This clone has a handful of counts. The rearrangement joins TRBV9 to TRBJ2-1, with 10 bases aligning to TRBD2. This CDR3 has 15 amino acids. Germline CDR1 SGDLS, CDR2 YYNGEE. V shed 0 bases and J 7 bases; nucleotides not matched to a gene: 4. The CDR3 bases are TGTGCCAGCAGCGTAGTGAGCGGGGGGGTAAATGAGCAGTTCTTC. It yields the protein CASSVVSGGVNEQFF.

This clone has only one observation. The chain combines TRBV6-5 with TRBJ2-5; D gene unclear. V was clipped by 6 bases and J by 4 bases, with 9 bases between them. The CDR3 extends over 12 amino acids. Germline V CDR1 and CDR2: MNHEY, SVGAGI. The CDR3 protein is CASRSPSETQYF. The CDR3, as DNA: TGTGCCAGCAGATCCCCCTCAGAGACCCAGTACTTC.

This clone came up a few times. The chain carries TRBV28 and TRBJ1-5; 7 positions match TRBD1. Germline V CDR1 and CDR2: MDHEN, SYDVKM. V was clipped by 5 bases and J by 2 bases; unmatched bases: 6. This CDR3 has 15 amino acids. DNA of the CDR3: TGTGCCAGCAGTCAGGGGGGCTCCGGCAATCAGCCCCAGCATTTT. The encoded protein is CASSQGGSGNQPQHF.

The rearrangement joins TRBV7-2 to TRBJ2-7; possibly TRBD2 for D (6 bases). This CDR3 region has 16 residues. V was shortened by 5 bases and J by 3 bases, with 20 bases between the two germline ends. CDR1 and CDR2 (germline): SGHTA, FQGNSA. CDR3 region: CASSPPLGPGVYEQYF. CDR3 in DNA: TGTGCCAGCAGCCCCCCCTTGGGGCCGGGGGTCTACGAGCAGTACTTC. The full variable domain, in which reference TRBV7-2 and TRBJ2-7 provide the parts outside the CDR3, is GAGVSQSPSNKVTEKGKDVELRCDPISGHTALYWYRQSLGQGLEFLIYFQGNSAPDKSGLPSDRFSAERTGGSVSTLTIQRTQQEDSAVYLCASSPPLGPGVYEQYFGPGTRLTVT.

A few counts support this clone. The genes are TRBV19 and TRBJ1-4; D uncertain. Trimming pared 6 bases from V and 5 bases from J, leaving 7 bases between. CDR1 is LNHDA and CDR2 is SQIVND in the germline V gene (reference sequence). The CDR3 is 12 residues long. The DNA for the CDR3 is TGTGCCAGTAGGAGAGGGAATGAAAAACTGTTTTTT. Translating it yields CASRRGNEKLFF. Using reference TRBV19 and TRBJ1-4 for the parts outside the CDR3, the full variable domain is DGGITQSPKYLFRKEGQNVTLSCEQNLNHDAMYWYRQDPGQGLRLIYYSQIVNDFQKGDIAEGYSVSREKKESFPLTVTSAQKNPTAFYLCASRRGNEKLFFGSGTQLSVL.

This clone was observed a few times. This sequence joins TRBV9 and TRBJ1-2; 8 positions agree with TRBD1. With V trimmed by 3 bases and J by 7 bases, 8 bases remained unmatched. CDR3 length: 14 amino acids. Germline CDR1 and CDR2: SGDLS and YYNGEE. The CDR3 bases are TGTGCCAGCAGCGAGCGAGCCAGGGGGCTTGGCTACACCTTC. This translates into CASSERARGLGYTF.

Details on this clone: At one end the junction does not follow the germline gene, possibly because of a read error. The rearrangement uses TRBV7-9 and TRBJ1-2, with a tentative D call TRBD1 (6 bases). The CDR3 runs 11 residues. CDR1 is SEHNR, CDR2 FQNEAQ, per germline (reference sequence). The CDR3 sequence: CASSQSGQPFF. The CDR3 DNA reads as TGTGCCAGCAGCCAAAGTGGACAGCCCTTCTTC. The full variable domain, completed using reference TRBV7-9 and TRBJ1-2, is DTGVSQNPRHKITKRGQNVTFRCDPISEHNRLYWYRQTLGQGPEFLTYFQNEAQLEKSRLLSDRFSAERPKGSFSTLEIQRTEQGDSAMYLCASSQSGQPFFGSGTRLTVV.

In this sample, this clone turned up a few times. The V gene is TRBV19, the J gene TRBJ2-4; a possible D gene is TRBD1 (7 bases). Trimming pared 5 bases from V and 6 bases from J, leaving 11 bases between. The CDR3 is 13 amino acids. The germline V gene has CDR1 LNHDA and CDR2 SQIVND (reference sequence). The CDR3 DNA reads TGTGCCAGTAGTTCAGGGGGAGGAAACATTCAGTACTTC. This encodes CASSSGGGNIQYF. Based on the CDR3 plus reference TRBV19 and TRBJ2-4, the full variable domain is DGGITQSPKYLFRKEGQNVTLSCEQNLNHDAMYWYRQDPGQGLRLIYYSQIVNDFQKGDIAEGYSVSREKKESFPLTVTSAQKNPTAFYLCASSSGGGNIQYFGAGTRLSVL.

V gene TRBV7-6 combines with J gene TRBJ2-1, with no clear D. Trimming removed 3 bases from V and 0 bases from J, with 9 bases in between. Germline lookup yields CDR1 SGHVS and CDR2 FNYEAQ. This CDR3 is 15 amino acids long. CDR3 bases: TGTGCCAGCAGCTTGGGCATAAGCTCCTACAATGAGCAGTTCTTC. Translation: CASSLGISSYNEQFF.

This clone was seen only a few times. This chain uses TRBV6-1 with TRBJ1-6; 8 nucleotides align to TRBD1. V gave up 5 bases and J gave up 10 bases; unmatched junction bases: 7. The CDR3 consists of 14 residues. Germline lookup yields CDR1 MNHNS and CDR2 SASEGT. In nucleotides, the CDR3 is TGTGCCAGCAGTCCTGACAGGGGTGGATCACCCCTCCACTTT. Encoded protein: CASSPDRGGSPLHF.

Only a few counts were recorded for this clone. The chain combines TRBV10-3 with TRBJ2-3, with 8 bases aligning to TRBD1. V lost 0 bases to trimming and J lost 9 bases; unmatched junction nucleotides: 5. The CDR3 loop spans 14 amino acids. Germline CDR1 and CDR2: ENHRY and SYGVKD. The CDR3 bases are TGTGCCATCAGTGAGTCCCCGGACAGGGAGACGCAGTATTTT. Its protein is CAISESPDRETQYF.